Given below is one T cell receptor (beta chain) in context. These data come from a study of blood T cell repertoires in COVID-19. Across the whole study: The samples span acute and convalescent COVID-19 from the United States, Italy and Spain. From T cells, B-cell-depleted T cells, or PBMCs came the material, which was cDNA or gDNA.

In the study's own analysis: Amplification with reference gene primers provided the estimates of nucleated cell counts. Data came from immunoSEQ multiplex PCR; TCRdb stores just in-frame clones and leaves some out. The V and J calls and clone size were taken over from that table, and D and trimming were inferred from the DNA. This sample carries 150,000 to 200,000 clones, about 83% of them seen once, and the ten largest clones take around 0.88%. V was trimmed by 6 bases and J by 2 bases, leaving 8 bases between them. This CDR3 is 13 amino acids long. Germline V gene sequence: CDR1 SNHLY, CDR2 FYNNEI.

The sample was peripheral blood. The source is a woman younger than 30 who had recovered from COVID-19. The rearrangement uses TRBV2 and TRBJ1-3, with D perhaps TRBD1 (6 bases). The CDR3: CASRYRAGNTIYF. The CDR3 region has the DNA TGTGCCAGCAGGTACAGGGCTGGAAACACCATATATTTT.